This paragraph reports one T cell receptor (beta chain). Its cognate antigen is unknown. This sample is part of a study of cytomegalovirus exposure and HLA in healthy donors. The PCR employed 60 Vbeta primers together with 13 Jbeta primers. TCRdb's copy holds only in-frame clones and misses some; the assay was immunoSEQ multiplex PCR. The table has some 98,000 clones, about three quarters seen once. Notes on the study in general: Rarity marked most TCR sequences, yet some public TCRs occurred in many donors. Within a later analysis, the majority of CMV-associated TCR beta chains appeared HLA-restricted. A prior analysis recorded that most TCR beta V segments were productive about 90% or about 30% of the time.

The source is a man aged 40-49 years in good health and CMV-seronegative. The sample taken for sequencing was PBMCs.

CDR3 nucleotide sequence: TGTGCCAGCAGCATCGGGACAAGTTATCAGCCCCAGCATTTT. Translation gives CASSIGTSYQPQHF. V gene TRBV5-6 combines with J gene TRBJ1-5; D is perhaps TRBD1 (6 bases). Trimming cost V 4 bases and J 5 bases, with 13 bases left between them. Per the germline V gene, CDR1 is SGHDT and CDR2 is YYEEEE. The CDR3 is 14 amino acids.